Here is one T cell receptor beta chain with its context. Using unique molecular identifiers, the investigators prepared the TCRbeta library. TCRdb ran MiXCR on the PCR reads and lists one entry per CDR3 protein. This sample yields over 400,000 distinct CDR3 sequences, of which about 45% are seen a single time; about 30% belongs to the top ten. Trimming removed 6 bases at V and 4 bases at J, with 16 bases between. The CDR3 extends over 15 amino acids. From germline, CDR1 is SGHTA and CDR2 FQGNSA. These data are taken from a study of T-cell reconstitution after alpha-beta-depleted transplantation in children.

Source: PBMCs, taken before TCRalphabeta/CD19-depleted stem cell transplant. This sequence originates from a girl aged 2 to 10 with aplastic anemia, due to receive a stem cell transplant. The chain employs TRBV7-2 and TRBJ1-5; D might be TRBD1 (5 bases). For the CDR3, the DNA is TGTGCCAGCAGTCCGGACGACAGAGTTAATCAGCCCCAGCATTTT. This encodes CASSPDDRVNQPQHF.